This entry concerns a single T cell receptor (beta chain). Its cognate antigen is unknown. This entry is derived from a study of cytomegalovirus exposure and HLA in healthy donors. Study as a whole: The roughly 120 validation repertoires matched the roughly 700 first-cohort repertoires in platform, a later analysis reported. Overall study results and limits: About 180 TCR beta chains were listed as cytomegalovirus-associated. Generally TCR sequences proved uncommon, though certain public TCRs appeared in numerous donors.

Using immunoSEQ multiplex PCR, the repertoire was profiled, and TCRdb retains in-frame clones only, with some absent. The table has roughly 100,000 clones, 85% to 95% seen once. Looked up from germline, CDR1 is PRHDT and CDR2 is FYEKMQ (reference sequence). The V and J ends lost 2 bases and 11 bases respectively, with 15 bases between them. There are 13 residues in the CDR3. This TCR was sampled from a woman younger than 30 in good health and CMV-seronegative. The sequenced material came from PBMCs. V is TRBV13 and J is TRBJ1-1; D perhaps matches TRBD1 (5 bases). Here the CDR3 DNA reads TGTGCCAGCAGCTTATACGGGGCCGCGGGGGCTTTCTTT. Translation: CASSLYGAAGAFF. Full variable domain (outside the CDR3, taken from reference TRBV13 and TRBJ1-1): AAGVIQSPRHLIKEKRETATLKCYPIPRHDTVYWYQQGPGQDPQFLISFYEKMQSDKGSIPDRFSAQQFSDYHSELNMSSLELGDSALYFCASSLYGAAGAFFGQGTRLTVV.